Detailed here is one TCR beta chain. Its cognate antigen has yet to be identified. No base-level quality is on record; no much larger clone is a single base apart. The CDR3, from cysteine to phenylalanine, totals 16 residues. CDR3 DNA only is kept here, 48 bases in frame from base 1. The junction carries 11 bases between V and J, which are trimmed by 0 bases and 0 bases respectively. Via the germline V gene, CDR1 is SQVTM and CDR2 ANQGSEA. The treatment or condition label here, explained by the study, means: live attenuated yellow fever vaccine strain. At each blood-draw timepoint, two biological replicates of bulk PBMCs were obtained. A standard Ficoll-Paque protocol was used to isolate PBMCs from peripheral blood. TriZol was used to extract RNA from bulk PBMCs, from CD4 and CD8 fractions, and from dextramer-positive and dextramer-negative fractions. TCR cDNA was made using 5'RACE template switching, a step that added a universal primer site and unique molecular identifiers. Priming of cDNA synthesis was performed from both the TCR alpha and TCR beta constant segments. Two PCR steps were used to amplify libraries, with sample barcodes and sequencing adapters being added in the second step. Sequencing of libraries was performed on Illumina HiSeq 2500 (2x100 bp) or NovaSeq (2x150 bp). The study's processing was this. MIGEC was used to demultiplex reads and collapse the reads into UMI consensus sequences, and MiXCR was used for V(D)J alignment. Vaccine-responding clonotypes were identified with edgeR using replicate PBMC samples, with FDR below 0.01 and a log2 fold change above 5 up to day 15 being required. Each bulk clonotype received a CD4 or CD8 identity based on whether the sequenced CD4 or CD8 repertoire contained that clonotype at higher abundance. Starting from the raw public reads, TCRdb applied fastp trimming at Q25, assembled clones with MiXCR and retained in-frame beta chains. Each record represents a unique CDR3 protein, reported with the most common genes and DNA among its rows. These V and J calls derive from TCRdb rather than the authors' analysis. The table for this sample lists hundreds of thousands of distinct CDR3 sequences; about 12% of them were counted only once. The ten largest make up just under 15% of the sample.

The sample is drawn from a study of T cells after yellow fever vaccination (dated by TCRdb to about 2019). Concerning the study at large: Libraries from fractions with low cell numbers were prepared with the SMART-Seq v4 Ultra Low Input RNA kit. To track T-cell clones before and after primary and booster YFV17D yellow fever vaccination, bulk TCR alpha and beta repertoires were sequenced longitudinally. Two healthy male donors, one aged 18 to 30 and one aged 30 to 40 years, made up the cohort. Blood was drawn at multiple timepoints before and after primary and secondary immunization, with bulk PBMC replicates and cell subsets isolated.

Beyond this particular receptor, the publication reports: After the booster, most clones that had expanded after primary vaccination were detected again (around 95% of CD4 and over 75% of CD8), suggesting broad maintenance of memory. Because only a couple of donors were included in the study, the extent to which the findings can be generalized is limited. Compared with the primary T-cell response, the secondary T-cell response was weaker but faster, peaking on day 5 rather than day 15. A small share of clonotypes occurred in both CD4 and CD8 compartments, likely arising from convergent recombination. FACS-sorted repertoires could contain abundant contaminating clonotypes from the bulk population, so computational filtering was required.

The sequencing used PBMCs, collected on the day of the yellow fever booster vaccination. The chain is assembled from TRBV29-1 and TRBJ2-2; the D gene cannot be named for sure. This clonotype was obtained from a man aged 30 to 45 who received the YFV17D yellow fever vaccine. The CDR3 protein is CSVEDWGGANTGELFF. The DNA sequence is as follows: TGCAGCGTTGAAGATTGGGGTGGCGCGAACACCGGGGAGCTGTTTTTT.